This passage covers 10 T cell receptor beta chains from one sample sequenced in a study of shared clonotypes between healthy human individuals. Libraries were prepared by immunoSEQ multiplex PCR; TCRdb keeps only in-frame clonotypes and omits some of them. The sample has a few million clones; approximately 93% are singletons. The sequencing input was naive CD4+ T cells from PBMCs. Subset noted: CD45RA+ positively selected. All receptors derive from a man between 18 and 29 years old in good health. Some clones in this sample may be carry-over from other donors' samples.

The chain is built from TRBV7-9 and TRBJ1-5; possibly TRBD1 for D (5 bases). The CDR3 is 17 residues long. V was cut by 1 base and J by 3 bases, with 16 bases left in between. CDR1 and CDR2 from the germline V gene are SEHNR and FQNEAQ (reference sequence). The CDR3 sequence: CASSLGTLGRVNQPQHF. Here the CDR3 DNA reads TGTGCCAGCAGCTTAGGGACCCTCGGCAGGGTCAATCAGCCCCAGCATTTT.

This clone was found a few times. The chain carries TRBV5-5 and TRBJ2-7, with 8 bases identical to TRBD1. The CDR3 length is 14 residues. Germline V lookup: CDR1 SGHKS, CDR2 YYEKEE (reference sequence). Losses at the gene ends were 0 bases for V and 5 bases for J; bases not matched to a gene: 4. The CDR3 spells CASSLALGQDEQYF. The CDR3 DNA sequence: TGTGCCAGCAGCTTGGCCCTGGGACAGGACGAGCAGTACTTC.

This clone was detected only once. The genes are TRBV5-4 and TRBJ2-5; TRBD2 matches 12 bases. Germline CDR1 SGHNT, CDR2 YYREEE (reference sequence). V lost 4 bases, J lost 4 bases, and 14 bases stayed unmatched. The CDR3 covers 18 residues. The CDR3 DNA is TGTGCCAGCAGCCGCAGTCCCCGACTAGCGGGAGCTGCAGAGACCCAGTACTTC. This sequence encodes CASSRSPRLAGAAETQYF.

This clone appeared once. The same CDR3 arises from other DNA sequences in this sample as well. The CDR3 sequence is CSAGETDTQYF. CDR3 nucleotides: TGCAGTGCCGGGGAGACAGATACGCAGTATTTT. The V and J genes are TRBV20-1 and TRBJ2-3, with D maybe TRBD2 (5 bases). The CDR3 runs 11 residues. V lost 6 bases and J lost 3, with 7 bases in between. The germline V gene has CDR1 DFQATT and CDR2 SNEGSKA (reference sequence).

This rearrangement joins TRBV7-2 to TRBJ2-1; 9 nucleotides agree with TRBD2. The V gene end was trimmed by 2 bases and the J gene end by 9 bases; junction bases not matched to a gene: 5. This CDR3 region has 14 residues. Germline CDR1 SGHTA, CDR2 FQGNSA. CDR3 residues: CASSLSSGSSEQFF. Written as DNA, the CDR3 is TGTGCCAGCAGCTTAAGTAGCGGGAGTAGTGAGCAGTTCTTC.

The chain is built from TRBV28 and TRBJ1-3, with D hard to call. V was clipped by 6 bases and J by 0 bases, with 9 bases between them. CDR3 length equals 14 residues. Germline loops: CDR1 MDHEN, CDR2 SYDVKM. CDR3 nucleotide sequence: TGTGCCAGCAGCCTACTGGTCTCTGGAAACACCATATATTTT. It is translated as CASSLLVSGNTIYF. Supplemented by reference TRBV28 and TRBJ1-3, the full variable domain reads DVKVTQSSRYLVKRTGEKVFLECVQDMDHENMFWYRQDPGLGLRLIYFSYDVKMKEKGDIPEGYSVSREKKERFSLILESASTNQTSMYLCASSLLVSGNTIYFGEGSWLTVV.

Only one count was recorded for this clone. Other DNA sequences within the sample encode an identical CDR3. The gene calls are TRBV11-2 and TRBJ2-3; D is ambiguous. Germline V lookup: CDR1 SGHAT, CDR2 FQNNGV. This CDR3 has 12 residues. Trimming removed 5 bases from V and 2 bases from J, with 5 bases in between. This CDR3 is CASSPHTDTQYF. The CDR3 nucleotides are TGTGCCAGCAGCCCCCACACAGATACGCAGTATTTT.

The rearrangement joins TRBV27 to TRBJ2-3, with 11 bases aligning to TRBD2. V was clipped by 6 bases and J by 1 base; unmatched bases: 3. This CDR3 comprises 15 residues. Germline values: CDR1 MNHEY, CDR2 SMNVEV (reference sequence). CDR3 sequence (DNA): TGTGCCAGCAGGCCACTAGCGGGAGGCACAGATACGCAGTATTTT. It translates to CASRPLAGGTDTQYF.

V is TRBV28 and J is TRBJ2-7; 12 nucleotides line up with TRBD1. CDR3 length: 15 amino acids. V was pared by 4 bases and J by 7 bases, with 8 bases of the junction left unmatched. Germline V gives CDR1 MDHEN, CDR2 SYDVKM. The chain's CDR3 is CASSSQGQGAGEQYF. CDR3 nucleotides: TGTGCCAGCAGTTCCCAGGGACAGGGGGCGGGGGAGCAGTACTTC. Looking up the rest from reference TRBV28 and TRBJ2-7 gives the full variable domain: DVKVTQSSRYLVKRTGEKVFLECVQDMDHENMFWYRQDPGLGLRLIYFSYDVKMKEKGDIPEGYSVSREKKERFSLILESASTNQTSMYLCASSSQGQGAGEQYFGPGTRLTVT.

This sequence joins TRBV9 and TRBJ2-6; D remains ambiguous. This CDR3 is built from 17 residues. The V end was cut by 3 bases, the J end by 0 bases, with 13 bases between. Germline-derived CDR1 and CDR2 are SGDLS and YYNGEE. The CDR3 loop reads CASSGEPRVSGANVLTF. The CDR3 DNA reads as TGTGCCAGCAGCGGAGAGCCCCGAGTCTCTGGGGCCAACGTCCTGACTTTC. Full variable domain (rest looked up from reference TRBV9 and TRBJ2-6): DSGVTQTPKHLITATGQRVTLRCSPRSGDLSVYWYQQSLDQGLQFLIQYYNGEERAKGNILERFSAQQFPDLHSELNLSSLELGDSALYFCASSGEPRVSGANVLTFGAGSRLTVL.